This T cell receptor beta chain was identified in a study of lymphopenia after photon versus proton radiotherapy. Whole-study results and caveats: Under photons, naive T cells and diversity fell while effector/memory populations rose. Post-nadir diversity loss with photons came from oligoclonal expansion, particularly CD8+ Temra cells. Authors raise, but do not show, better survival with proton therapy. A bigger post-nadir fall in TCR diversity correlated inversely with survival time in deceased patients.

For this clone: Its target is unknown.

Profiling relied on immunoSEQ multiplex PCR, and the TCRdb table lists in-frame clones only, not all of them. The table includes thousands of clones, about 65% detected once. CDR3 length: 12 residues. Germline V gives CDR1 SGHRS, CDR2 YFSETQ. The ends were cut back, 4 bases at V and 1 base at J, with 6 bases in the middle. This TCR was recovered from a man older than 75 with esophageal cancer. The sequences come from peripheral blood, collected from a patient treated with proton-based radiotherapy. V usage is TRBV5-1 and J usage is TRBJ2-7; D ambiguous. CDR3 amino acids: CASSQGSYEQYF. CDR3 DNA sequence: TGCGCCAGCAGCCAAGGGTCCTACGAGCAGTACTTC.